These 18 T cell receptor beta chains came from one sample sequenced in a study of cytomegalovirus exposure and HLA in healthy donors. Using immunoSEQ multiplex PCR, the repertoire was profiled, and TCRdb retains in-frame clones only, with some absent. The sample lists some 130,000 clones, almost 85% seen once, with 25% to 30% in the top ten. Sequences were obtained from PBMCs. These receptors were taken from a man between 25 and 39 years old in good health and CMV-seropositive.

The chain's CDR3 is CAWSTGEREQFF. CDR3 DNA: TGTGCCTGGAGTACAGGGGAGAGGGAGCAGTTCTTC. This sequence joins TRBV30 and TRBJ2-1, with 7 bases fitting TRBD1. This CDR3 has 12 residues. Looked up from germline, CDR1 is GTSNPN and CDR2 is SVGIG (reference sequence). V was clipped by 2 bases and J by 10 bases; unmatched bases: 5.

The rearrangement joins TRBV5-4 to TRBJ1-2; TRBD1 agrees at 8 bases. Trimming at V came to 0 bases and at J to 8 bases, leaving 9 bases not matched to a gene. Germline V gene data show CDR1 as SGHNT and CDR2 as YYREEE (reference sequence). This CDR3 is 15 amino acids long. The DNA for the CDR3 is TGTGCCAGCAGCTTGGCTTCCCAGGGGGCGCAAGGCTACACCTTC. Amino acid sequence: CASSLASQGAQGYTF.

The chain recombines TRBV5-1 with TRBJ2-1; TRBD2 matches at 11 bases. This CDR3 comprises 15 residues. The V segment lost 7 bases and the J segment 8 bases; nucleotides outside the gene matches: 11. Germline loops: CDR1 SGHRS, CDR2 YFSETQ. The CDR3 region has the DNA TGCGCCAGCGGATACTTAGCGGGAGGGCCGGATGAGCAGTTCTTC. Residues: CASGYLAGGPDEQFF.

The chain joins TRBV30 to TRBJ2-7; tentatively, D is TRBD2 (5 bases). In germline, CDR1 is GTSNPN, CDR2 SVGIG (reference sequence). Deletions cut 4 bases from V and 2 bases from J, with 18 bases between. There are 15 residues in the CDR3. The CDR3 DNA is TGTGCCTGGACGGCCGGGATTCCGATAACCTACGAGCAGTACTTC. Its translation: CAWTAGIPITYEQYF. The full variable domain, completed using reference TRBV30 and TRBJ2-7, is SQTIHQWPATLVQPVGSPLSLECTVEGTSNPNLYWYRQAAGRGLQLLFYSVGIGQISSEVPQNLSASRPQDRQFILSSKKLLLSDSGFYLCAWTAGIPITYEQYFGPGTRLTVT.

The J gene is TRBJ2-4, the V gene TRBV19; no firm D call. Between the trimmed V and J ends, which lost 2 bases and 4 bases, there was a span of 12 bases. CDR1 is LNHDA and CDR2 is SQIVND in the germline V gene (reference sequence). This CDR3 spans 15 amino acids. The CDR3: CASSILHNNKNIQYF. Here the CDR3 DNA reads TGTGCCAGTAGTATATTACACAACAATAAAAACATTCAGTACTTC. The variable domain in full, with the rest retrieved from reference TRBV19 and TRBJ2-4, is DGGITQSPKYLFRKEGQNVTLSCEQNLNHDAMYWYRQDPGQGLRLIYYSQIVNDFQKGDIAEGYSVSREKKESFPLTVTSAQKNPTAFYLCASSILHNNKNIQYFGAGTRLSVL.

The V gene is TRBV5-1, the J gene TRBJ2-3, with 8 nucleotides matching TRBD2. Trimming removed 1 base from V and 4 bases from J; junction bases left unmatched: 11. The CDR3 totals 17 residues. The germline V gene has CDR1 SGHRS and CDR2 YFSETQ. CDR3 coding DNA: TGCGCCAGCAGCTTGTCGGGGGGGCCCTACTGGCCAGATACGCAGTATTTT. Translated: CASSLSGGPYWPDTQYF. Combining the CDR3 with reference TRBV5-1 and TRBJ2-3 gives the whole variable domain KAGVTQTPRYLIKTRGQQVTLSCSPISGHRSVSWYQQTPGQGLQFLFEYFSETQRNKGNFPGRFSGRQFSNSRSEMNVSTLELGDSALYLCASSLSGGPYWPDTQYFGPGTRLTVL.

V is TRBV7-3 and J is TRBJ2-1, with TRBD2 matching 9 bases. The J segment lost 12 bases and the V segment lost 0 bases, leaving 9 bases of the junction unmatched. CDR1 SGHTA and CDR2 FQGTGA come from the germline V gene. The CDR3 totals 15 residues. The CDR3 sequence is CASSLTAGGRLGQFF. CDR3 DNA: TGTGCCAGCAGCTTAACAGCGGGAGGTCGGCTCGGGCAGTTCTTC.

The chain links TRBV9 to TRBJ2-7; no firm D call. Germline CDR1 and CDR2: SGDLS and YYNGEE. The V and J ends lost 0 bases and 0 bases respectively, with 10 bases between them. The CDR3 runs to 15 residues. The CDR3 region is CASSVAPGASYEQYF. CDR3 nucleotide sequence: TGTGCCAGCAGCGTAGCCCCAGGTGCCTCCTACGAGCAGTACTTC.

The chain uses TRBV9 and TRBJ1-1; possibly TRBD1 for D (6 bases). CDR1 is SGDLS and CDR2 is YYNGEE in the germline V gene. This CDR3 spans 14 amino acids. V was pared by 5 bases and J by 6 bases, with 17 bases between. The CDR3 protein is CASSSQGAGAEAFF. The CDR3 DNA is TGTGCCAGCAGTTCCCAAGGGGCAGGGGCTGAAGCTTTCTTT.

This chain connects TRBV10-3 to TRBJ1-1, with D maybe TRBD1 (5 bases). The CDR3 is made up of 15 amino acids. The germline V and J ends were trimmed by 3 bases and 3 bases, with 14 bases remaining between them. The V gene's germline CDR1 is ENHRY and CDR2 SYGVKD. The CDR3 sequence is CAISDHGAVDTEAFF. DNA for the CDR3: TGTGCCATCAGTGATCATGGGGCGGTGGACACTGAAGCTTTCTTT.

The gene calls are TRBV19 and TRBJ1-2; a weak D match, TRBD1 (5 bases). The germline V and J ends were trimmed by 6 bases and 3 bases, with 11 bases remaining between them. The germline gives CDR1 LNHDA, CDR2 SQIVND (reference sequence). The CDR3 length is 13 residues. The CDR3 coding sequence is TGTGCCAGTAGCACCAGGGCGGACTATGGCTACACCTTC. The encoded protein is CASSTRADYGYTF.

V and J are TRBV7-2 and TRBJ2-1; 11 bases line up with TRBD2. From germline, CDR1 is SGHTA and CDR2 FQGNSA. V gave up 4 bases and J gave up 5 bases; unmatched junction bases: 4. The CDR3 totals 15 residues. The CDR3 spells CASSSTGLADNEQFF. The CDR3 nucleotides are TGTGCCAGCAGCTCGACGGGACTAGCGGACAATGAGCAGTTCTTC.

The chain employs TRBV5-6 and TRBJ1-3; D perhaps matches TRBD1 (6 bases). Germline values: CDR1 SGHDT, CDR2 YYEEEE. The CDR3 consists of 15 residues. Deletions cut 5 bases from V and 2 bases from J, with 14 bases between. The DNA of the CDR3 is TGTGCCAGCAGAGGCAGGGGAAAGCCTGGAAACACCATATATTTT. This sequence encodes CASRGRGKPGNTIYF.

This chain joins TRBV7-3 and TRBJ2-2, with 8 bases aligning to TRBD1. With 5 bases clipped from V and 5 bases from J, the junction kept 1 base outside the gene matches. Per the germline V gene, CDR1 is SGHTA and CDR2 is FQGTGA. The CDR3 totals 13 residues. This CDR3 is CASSRTGTGELFF. DNA for the CDR3: TGTGCCAGCAGCCGGACAGGGACCGGGGAGCTGTTTTTT.

This chain uses TRBV29-1 with TRBJ2-7; TRBD1 is a possible D gene (5 bases). CDR1 is SQVTM and CDR2 is ANQGSEA in the germline V gene. V lost 4 bases and J 3 bases, leaving 7 bases between the germline ends. CDR3 length: 11 amino acids. This CDR3 reads CSVGQNYEQYF. The CDR3 coding sequence is TGCAGCGTTGGACAGAACTACGAGCAGTACTTC.

J is TRBJ2-7 and V is TRBV6-5; TRBD1 might be the D (5 bases). Per germline, CDR1 MNHEY and CDR2 SVGAGI. This CDR3 has 13 amino acids. With 2 bases removed from V and 4 bases from J, the gap between germline ends came to 9 bases. The CDR3 nucleotides are TGTGCCAGCAGTTACGTCCAGGGATACGAGCAGTACTTC. Amino acids: CASSYVQGYEQYF.

A few counts support this clone. V gene TRBV6-6 combines with J gene TRBJ2-7; no clear D gene. CDR3 size: 14 residues. The V end was cut by 4 bases, the J end by 4 bases, with 14 bases between. Per germline, CDR1 MNHNY and CDR2 SVGAGI (reference sequence). CDR3 in DNA: TGTGCCAGCAGTTCGCCTTTGGGCCTTTACGAGCAGTACTTC. This encodes CASSSPLGLYEQYF.

This clone appeared a few times. The V call is TRBV2, the J call TRBJ1-5; 7 bases line up with TRBD1. V dropped 6 bases and J dropped 3; count of bases not matched to a gene: 5. CDR3 size: 14 residues. Germline CDR1 and CDR2: SNHLY and FYNNEI. As DNA, the CDR3 is TGTGCCAGCAGAGGGGACAGCCTCAATCAGCCCCAGCATTTT. This encodes CASRGDSLNQPQHF.